The clone carrying this TCR beta chain was counted only a few times. What it binds is not known. Looked up from germline, CDR1 is LNHNV and CDR2 is YYDKDF (reference sequence). Trimming at V came to 5 bases and at J to 3 bases, leaving 9 bases not matched to a gene. This CDR3 is built from 15 residues. The data belong to a study of blood T cells in healthy people across ages. General observations from the study: Because sorting was not performed, PBMCs prevented conclusive naive versus antigen-experienced comparison. A greater number of naive CD4+ cells and higher diversity distinguished long-lived donors from aged donors. No one knew whether donors had CMV, which possibly confounded expanded clonotype changes. A strong correlation was seen between TCR beta diversity and naive T cell percentage.

The second PCR ran 7 to 11 cycles with a sample-barcoded 5' primer and J-beta primers. MiXCR, run by TCRdb on the 5' RACE reads, gives a single entry per CDR3 protein. The sample lists around 1.5 million distinct CDR3 sequences; around 36% were seen once. V and J are TRBV15 and TRBJ2-7; 8 nucleotides agree with TRBD1. The sequence derives from a woman aged 25 to 39 in good health. The sequenced material came from blood. The CDR3 sequence is CATSGDRGMYYEQYF. The CDR3 DNA follows: TGTGCCACCAGCGGCGACAGGGGAATGTACTACGAGCAGTACTTC.